This paragraph reports one TCR beta chain. In this sample, this clone turned up a few times. Its antigen is not yet known. Nothing much larger sits one base from this clone, and base qualities are not available. V lost 4 bases and J lost 6 bases; the stretch between them is 18 bases long. Spanning cysteine to phenylalanine, the CDR3 consists of 15 amino acids. Only the CDR3 region is kept as DNA, spanning 45 bases read in frame from base 1. The germline V gene specifies MGHRA as CDR1 and YSYEKL as CDR2. These data are taken from a study of T cell repertoires in ileal Crohn's disease (dated by TCRdb to the late 2010s). In the study overall: At the time of surgery, roughly 40% of patients were active smokers, and the median duration of disease was roughly 8.3 years. Every patient underwent surgery because of a complication, which was stricturing disease in 61% of cases and penetrating disease in roughly 39%. Roughly half of the patients were given postoperative therapy, with about a dozen receiving thiopurines and about 19 receiving anti-TNF agents. The TCR repertoire was analysed in about 50 patients with Crohn's disease drawn from a prospective multicentre cohort. The study was conducted in parallel with a multicentre cohort that was designed to identify predictors of early endoscopic recurrence following ileocolonic resection. A Rutgeerts score above i0 was used to define endoscopic postoperative recurrence. A total of 170 or so mucosal samples from roughly 60 patients were sequenced, with samples obtained at several locations on the surgical specimen and at postoperative endoscopy.

Study-level results and caveats: A significantly higher proportion of clonal expansions was observed in active smokers at surgery than in non-smokers (approximately 26% vs 17%, p=0.02). Higher percentages of high-frequency clones at the time of surgery were linked to endoscopic recurrence, and every patient with clonality above 26.8% (18/57) had recurrence. Only a subgroup of patients, of unstated size, had mucosal CD4 and CD8 T cells sorted and sequenced. More high-frequency clones were carried by sorted CD8 T cells than by CD4 T cells, suggesting that mucosal expansions were mainly CD8.

For commercial TCRB immunosequencing, approximately 500 nanograms of biopsy DNA were submitted for each sample. CDR3 regions were amplified from genomic DNA by Adaptive Biotechnology using a two-step, amplification bias-controlled multiplex PCR. In the first PCR, primers covered every V and J gene segment, and in the second PCR, barcodes and Illumina adapters were added. CDR3 libraries were sequenced on an Illumina instrument. The published analysis was carried out like this. Analysis combined the vendor-provided pipelines with custom analysis of raw data in R/Bioconductor under R version 3.3.0. Clonality, ranging from 0 to 1, was calculated as the inverse of the normalised Shannon entropy of all productive clones. High-frequency clones were defined as the share of the repertoire occupied by the top 100 clones, with only clones passing a 95% confidence test being retained. Overlap between samples was measured with the Morisita-Horn index, while repertoire diversity was measured with the Simpson index. Entries here come from immuneACCESS through TCRdb and include only in-frame sequences with V and J called. Some clones fail to appear in such tables; in the studies checked, an unresolved V gene covers under half of the shortfall, and the cause of the remainder is unknown. The V and J calls and clone size are taken from that table; D and trimming were inferred from the DNA. The sample table shows around 8,200 clones, and roughly 80% are seen once. The ten largest clones add up to roughly 8.4% of the sample.

Eligible patients were adults with ileal or ileocolonic Crohn's disease who had an indication for ileocolonic resection. Before DNA extraction, whole ileal mucosal biopsies were kept frozen at -80 degrees C. Genomic DNA was extracted from frozen whole biopsies using a TRizol-based method and was quantified with a NanoDrop 2000 spectrophotometer. The specimen sequenced was ileal tissue. The chain uses TRBV4-1 and TRBJ1-2; D gene: possibly TRBD1, on 6 matching bases. This clonotype originated in an adult with Crohn's disease. The DNA sequence is TGCGCCAGCAGCCTACCGGGACATTTCGTTCATGGCTACACCTTC. It translates to CASSLPGHFVHGYTF.